This T cell receptor beta chain was identified in a study of T cell clonality in common variable immunodeficiency. This clone was observed at least ten times. Its antigen is not known. The read gets to within 3 residues of the CDR3 end, and the germline J gene fills in the rest. This CDR3 has 14 amino acids. Trimming took off 3 bases at V and 3 bases at J, with 15 bases between the two ends. Per the germline V gene, CDR1 is DFQATT and CDR2 is SNEGSKA (reference sequence). Overall study findings and caveats: Compared with healthy controls, CVID subjects showed increased TCRbeta clonality, mostly in about a third.

Patients and controls were mostly of Caucasian heritage. Repertoires were generated with immunoSEQ multiplex PCR, while TCRdb's copy carries only in-frame clones and drops some. The sample shows around 52,000 clones, no singletons; the ten largest hold under 6.5%. The chain employs TRBV20-1 and TRBJ2-7; D is possibly TRBD2 (6 bases). The sample was peripheral blood mononuclear cells. The TCR was taken from a person between 18 and 75 years old in good health. CDR3 sequence: CSASSFGGLYEQYF. The sequenced CDR3 bases are TGCAGTGCTAGTAGTTTTGGGGGACTCTACGAG.